This TCR beta chain was documented in a study of regulatory T cells in long-lasting Graves disease. Germline V CDR1 and CDR2: LNHNV, YYDKDF (reference sequence). This CDR3 spans 18 amino acids. The trim removed 0 bases at V and 4 bases at J, leaving 9 bases unmatched. In its sample, this clonotype was seen once. Arm-PCR of CDR3 regions and iRepertoire HTBI primers were used to build TCR beta libraries. MiXCR, run by TCRdb on the multiplex PCR reads, gives a single entry per CDR3 protein. The repertoire holds under 450,000 distinct CDR3 sequences, 15% to 20% seen once, with 20% in the top ten. Time point indicated: newly diagnosed GD, antithyroid drugs for less than 3 months. From RNA extracted from PBMCs, the TCR library was made. The sample also formed part of further work on T cells in Graves' hyperthyroidism and ophthalmopathy. That paper notes: Researchers ran a first-round RT-PCR on the TCR CDR3 using the HTBI primer set.

The sequencing used peripheral blood mononuclear cells (PBMCs), collected at new diagnosis, from a patient treated with antithyroid drugs. J is TRBJ2-5 and V is TRBV15; 12 positions match TRBD2. The TCR was taken from a woman aged 18-30 years with Graves disease. This CDR3 reads CATSRDRMTSGSLETQYF. The CDR3 DNA reads as TGTGCCACCAGCAGAGATAGGATGACTAGCGGGAGCTTAGAGACCCAGTACTTC. Drawing the rest from reference TRBV15 and TRBJ2-5, the complete variable domain is DAMVIQNPRYQVTQFGKPVTLSCSQTLNHNVMYWYQQKSSQAPKLLFHYYDKDFNNEADTPDNFQSRRPNTSFCFLDIRSPGLGDTAMYLCATSRDRMTSGSLETQYFGPGTRLLVL.